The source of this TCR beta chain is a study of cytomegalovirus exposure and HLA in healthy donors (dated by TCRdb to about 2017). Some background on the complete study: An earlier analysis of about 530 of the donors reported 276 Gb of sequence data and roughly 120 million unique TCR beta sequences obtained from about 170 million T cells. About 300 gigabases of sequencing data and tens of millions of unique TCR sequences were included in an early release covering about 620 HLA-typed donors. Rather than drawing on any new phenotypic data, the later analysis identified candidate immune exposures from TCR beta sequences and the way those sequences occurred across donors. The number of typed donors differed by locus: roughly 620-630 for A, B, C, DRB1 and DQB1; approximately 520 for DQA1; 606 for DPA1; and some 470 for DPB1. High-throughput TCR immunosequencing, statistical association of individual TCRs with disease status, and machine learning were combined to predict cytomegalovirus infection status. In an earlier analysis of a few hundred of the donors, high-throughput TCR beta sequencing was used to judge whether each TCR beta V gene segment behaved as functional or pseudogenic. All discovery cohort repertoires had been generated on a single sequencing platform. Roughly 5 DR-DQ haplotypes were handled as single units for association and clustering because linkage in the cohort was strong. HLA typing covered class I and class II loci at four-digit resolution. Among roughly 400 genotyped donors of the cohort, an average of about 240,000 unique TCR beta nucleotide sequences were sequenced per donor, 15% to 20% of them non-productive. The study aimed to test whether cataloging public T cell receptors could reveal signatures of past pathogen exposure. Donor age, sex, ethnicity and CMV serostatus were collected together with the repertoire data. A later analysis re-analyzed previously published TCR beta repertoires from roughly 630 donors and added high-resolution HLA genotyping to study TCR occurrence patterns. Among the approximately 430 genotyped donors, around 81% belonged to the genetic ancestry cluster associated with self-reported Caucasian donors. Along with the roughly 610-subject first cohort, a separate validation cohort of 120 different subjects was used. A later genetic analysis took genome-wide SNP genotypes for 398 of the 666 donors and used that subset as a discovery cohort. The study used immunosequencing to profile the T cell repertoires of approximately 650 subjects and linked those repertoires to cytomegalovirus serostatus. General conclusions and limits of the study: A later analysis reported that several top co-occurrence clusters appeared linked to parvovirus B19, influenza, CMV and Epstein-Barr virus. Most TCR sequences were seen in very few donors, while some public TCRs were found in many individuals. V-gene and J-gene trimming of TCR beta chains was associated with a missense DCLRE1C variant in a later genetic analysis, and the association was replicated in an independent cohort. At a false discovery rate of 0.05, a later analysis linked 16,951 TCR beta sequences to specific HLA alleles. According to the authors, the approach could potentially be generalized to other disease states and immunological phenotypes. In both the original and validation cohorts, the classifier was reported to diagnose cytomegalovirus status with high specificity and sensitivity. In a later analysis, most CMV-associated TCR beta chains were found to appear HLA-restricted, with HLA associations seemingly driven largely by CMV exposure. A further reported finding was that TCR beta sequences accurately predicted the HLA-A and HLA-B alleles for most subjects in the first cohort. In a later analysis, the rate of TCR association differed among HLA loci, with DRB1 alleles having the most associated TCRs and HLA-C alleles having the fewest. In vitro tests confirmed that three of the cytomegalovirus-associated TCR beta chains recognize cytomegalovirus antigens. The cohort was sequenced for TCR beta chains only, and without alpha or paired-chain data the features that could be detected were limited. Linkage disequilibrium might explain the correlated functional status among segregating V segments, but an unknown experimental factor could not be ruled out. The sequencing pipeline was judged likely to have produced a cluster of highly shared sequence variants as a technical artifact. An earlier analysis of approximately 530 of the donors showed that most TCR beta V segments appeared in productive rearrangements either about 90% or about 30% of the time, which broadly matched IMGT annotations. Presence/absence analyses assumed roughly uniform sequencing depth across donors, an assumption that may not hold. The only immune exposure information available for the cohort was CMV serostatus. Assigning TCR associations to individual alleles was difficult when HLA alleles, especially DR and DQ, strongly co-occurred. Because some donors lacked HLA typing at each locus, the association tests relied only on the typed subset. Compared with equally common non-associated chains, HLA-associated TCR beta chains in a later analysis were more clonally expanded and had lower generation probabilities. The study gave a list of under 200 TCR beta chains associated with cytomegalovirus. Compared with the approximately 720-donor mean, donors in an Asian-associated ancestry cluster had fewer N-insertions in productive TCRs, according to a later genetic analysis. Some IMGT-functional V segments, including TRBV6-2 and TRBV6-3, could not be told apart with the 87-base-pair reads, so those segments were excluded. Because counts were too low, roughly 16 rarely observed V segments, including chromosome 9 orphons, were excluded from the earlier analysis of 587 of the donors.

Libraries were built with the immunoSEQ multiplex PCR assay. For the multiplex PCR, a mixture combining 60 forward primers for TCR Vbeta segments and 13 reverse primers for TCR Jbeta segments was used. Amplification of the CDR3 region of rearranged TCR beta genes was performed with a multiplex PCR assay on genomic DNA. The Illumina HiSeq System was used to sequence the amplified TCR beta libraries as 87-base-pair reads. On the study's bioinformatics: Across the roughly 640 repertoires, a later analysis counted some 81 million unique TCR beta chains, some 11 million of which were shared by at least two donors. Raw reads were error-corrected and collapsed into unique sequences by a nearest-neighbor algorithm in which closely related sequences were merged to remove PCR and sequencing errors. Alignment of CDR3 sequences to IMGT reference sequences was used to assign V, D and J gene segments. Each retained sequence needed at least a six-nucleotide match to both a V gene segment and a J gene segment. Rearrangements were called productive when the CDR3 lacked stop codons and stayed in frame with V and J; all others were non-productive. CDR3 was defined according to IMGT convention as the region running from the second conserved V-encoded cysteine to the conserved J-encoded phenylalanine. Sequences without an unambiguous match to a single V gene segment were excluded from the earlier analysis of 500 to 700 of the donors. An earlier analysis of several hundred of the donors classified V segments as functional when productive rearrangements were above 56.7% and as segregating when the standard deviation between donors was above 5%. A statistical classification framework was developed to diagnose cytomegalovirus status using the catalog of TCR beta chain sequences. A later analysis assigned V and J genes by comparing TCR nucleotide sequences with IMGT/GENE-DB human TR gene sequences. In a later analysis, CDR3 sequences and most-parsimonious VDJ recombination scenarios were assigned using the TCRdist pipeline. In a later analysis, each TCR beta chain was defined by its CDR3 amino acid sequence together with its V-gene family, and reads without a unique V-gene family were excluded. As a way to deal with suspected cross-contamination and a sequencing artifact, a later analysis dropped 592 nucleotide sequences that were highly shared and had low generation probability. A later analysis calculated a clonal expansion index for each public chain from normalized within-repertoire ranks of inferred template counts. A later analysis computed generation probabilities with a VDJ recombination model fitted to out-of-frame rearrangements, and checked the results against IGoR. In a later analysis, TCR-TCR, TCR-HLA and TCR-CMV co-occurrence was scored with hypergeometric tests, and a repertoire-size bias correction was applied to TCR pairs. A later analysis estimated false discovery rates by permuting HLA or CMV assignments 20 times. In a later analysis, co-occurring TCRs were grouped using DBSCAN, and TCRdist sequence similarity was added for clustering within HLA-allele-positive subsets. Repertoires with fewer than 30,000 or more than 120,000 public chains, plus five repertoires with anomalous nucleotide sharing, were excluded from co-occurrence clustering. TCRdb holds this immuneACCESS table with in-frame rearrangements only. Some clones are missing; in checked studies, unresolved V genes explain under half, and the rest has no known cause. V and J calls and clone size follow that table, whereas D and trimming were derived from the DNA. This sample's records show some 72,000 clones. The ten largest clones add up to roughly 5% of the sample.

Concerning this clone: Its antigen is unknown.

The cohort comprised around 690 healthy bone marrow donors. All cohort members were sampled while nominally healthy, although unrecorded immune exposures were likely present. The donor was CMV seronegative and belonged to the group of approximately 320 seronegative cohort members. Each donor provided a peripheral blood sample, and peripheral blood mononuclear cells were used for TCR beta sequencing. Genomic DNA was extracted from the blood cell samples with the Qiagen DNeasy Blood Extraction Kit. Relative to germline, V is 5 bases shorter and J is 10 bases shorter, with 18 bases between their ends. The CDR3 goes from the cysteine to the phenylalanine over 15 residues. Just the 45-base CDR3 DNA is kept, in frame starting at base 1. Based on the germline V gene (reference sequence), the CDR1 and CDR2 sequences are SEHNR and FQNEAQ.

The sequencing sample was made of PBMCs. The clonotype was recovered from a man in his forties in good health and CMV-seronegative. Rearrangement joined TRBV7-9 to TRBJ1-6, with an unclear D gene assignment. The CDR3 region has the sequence CASSTQIGPGSPLHF. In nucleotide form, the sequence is TGTGCCAGCAGCACCCAAATAGGCCCAGGCTCACCCCTCCACTTT.